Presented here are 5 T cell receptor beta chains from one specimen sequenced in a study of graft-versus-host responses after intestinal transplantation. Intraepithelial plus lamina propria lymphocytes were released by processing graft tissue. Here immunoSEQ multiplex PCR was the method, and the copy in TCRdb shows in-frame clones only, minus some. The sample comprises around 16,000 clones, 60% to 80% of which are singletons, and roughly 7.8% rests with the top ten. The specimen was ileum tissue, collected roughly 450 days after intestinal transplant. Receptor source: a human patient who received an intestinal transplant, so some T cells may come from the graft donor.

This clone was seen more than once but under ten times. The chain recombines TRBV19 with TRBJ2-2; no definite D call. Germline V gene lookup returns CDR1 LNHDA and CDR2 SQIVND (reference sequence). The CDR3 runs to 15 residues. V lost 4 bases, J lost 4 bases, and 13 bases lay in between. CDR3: CASSSGAGLTGELFF. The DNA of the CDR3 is TGTGCCAGTAGTAGCGGTGCCGGCCTCACCGGGGAGCTGTTTTTT.

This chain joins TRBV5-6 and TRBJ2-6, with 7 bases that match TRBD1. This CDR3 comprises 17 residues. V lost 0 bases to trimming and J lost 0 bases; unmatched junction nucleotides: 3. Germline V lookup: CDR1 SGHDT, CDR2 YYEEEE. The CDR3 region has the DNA TGTGCCAGCAGCTTGGGACAGGGTCACTCTGGGGCCAACGTCCTGACTTTC. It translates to CASSLGQGHSGANVLTF.

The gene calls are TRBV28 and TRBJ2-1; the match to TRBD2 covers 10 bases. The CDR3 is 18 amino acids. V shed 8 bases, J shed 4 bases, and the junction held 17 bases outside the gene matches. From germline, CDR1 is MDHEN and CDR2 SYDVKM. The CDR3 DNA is TGTGCCAGCGGAGATGGTACTAATGGACTAGCGGTTTACAATGAGCAGTTCTTC. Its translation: CASGDGTNGLAVYNEQFF.

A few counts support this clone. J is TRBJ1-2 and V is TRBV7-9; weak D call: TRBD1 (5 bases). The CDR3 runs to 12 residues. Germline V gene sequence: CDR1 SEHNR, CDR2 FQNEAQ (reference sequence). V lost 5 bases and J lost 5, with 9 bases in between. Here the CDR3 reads CASSPEGYGYTF. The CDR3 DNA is TGTGCCAGCAGCCCAGAGGGGTATGGCTACACCTTC.

The CDR3: CASSSHRGTEQFF. CDR3 nucleotides: TGCGCCAGCAGCTCCCACAGGGGGACTGAGCAGTTCTTC. V gene TRBV4-3 combines with J gene TRBJ2-1, with 8 nucleotides matching TRBD1. The CDR3 consists of 13 residues. Unmatched junction bases numbered 6, after V lost 5 bases and J lost 9 bases. The V gene's germline CDR1 is LGHNA and CDR2 YSLEER.